This is a list of T cell receptor beta chains from one sample in a study of blood T cell repertoires in COVID-19. Sequencing used immunoSEQ multiplex PCR; TCRdb keeps in-frame clones, though not all of them. This sample has 250,000 to 400,000 clones; approximately 88% occur once, and the top ten carry 4% to 6%. The sequenced sample was PBMCs or T cells enriched from blood (not recorded which). The receptors derive from a man aged 55 to 70 who had recovered from COVID-19. Each CDR3 is given with its conserved first and last residue. The D gene is left open where the match is weak. Clone size is stated in some rows and not others, as once, few, many or a class when expanded.

v_call	d_call	j_call	clone_size	cdr3_aa	cdr3_nt
TRBV3-1/TRBV3-2	-	TRBJ2-6	-	CASSQANRFTGANVLTF	TGTGCCAGCAGCCAAGCTAACAGGTTCACTGGGGCCAACGTCCTGACTTTC
TRBV28	TRBD1	TRBJ1-2	-	CASSPGQARYGYTF	TGTGCCAGCAGTCCAGGACAGGCGCGGTATGGCTACACCTTC
TRBV7-9	TRBD2	TRBJ2-5	-	CASSSPGTRYKETQYF	TGTGCCAGCAGCTCCCCCGGGACTAGATATAAAGAGACCCAGTACTTC
TRBV4-1	TRBD1	TRBJ1-3	-	CASSTGTDFGNTIYF	TGCGCCAGCAGCACCGGGACAGACTTTGGAAACACCATATATTTT
TRBV9	-	TRBJ2-2	-	CASSVGLTGELFF	TGTGCCAGCAGCGTCGGTCTTACCGGGGAGCTGTTTTTT
TRBV6-1	TRBD2	TRBJ2-7	-	CASSEPGGPPYEQYF	TGTGCCAGCAGTGAACCGGGAGGGCCCCCCTACGAGCAGTACTTC
TRBV3-1/TRBV3-2	-	TRBJ1-5	-	CASSRGWDQPQHF	TGTGCCAGCAGCCGCGGTTGGGATCAGCCCCAGCATTTT
TRBV5-8	-	TRBJ1-2	once	CASSWGGGAGYGYTF	TGTGCCAGCAGCTGGGGCGGGGGGGCAGGCTATGGCTACACCTTC
TRBV5-1	TRBD1	TRBJ1-3	-	CASSLRGQLYPGNTIYF	TGCGCCAGCAGCTTGAGGGGACAGCTTTATCCTGGAAACACCATATATTTT
TRBV5-4	TRBD1	TRBJ2-3	-	CASSFTGADTQYF	TGTGCCAGCAGCTTTACAGGGGCAGATACGCAGTATTTT
TRBV5-1	TRBD2	TRBJ2-2	-	CATTGGAANTGELFF	TGCGCCACCACCGGGGGGGCCGCGAACACCGGGGAGCTGTTTTTT
TRBV19	TRBD1	TRBJ1-4	-	CATKGWGQGSNEKLFF	TGTGCCACCAAAGGGTGGGGACAGGGGTCTAATGAAAAACTGTTTTTT
TRBV28	TRBD1	TRBJ1-2	-	CASSLDREFGYTF	TGTGCCAGCAGTCTCGACAGGGAGTTTGGCTACACCTTC
TRBV16	TRBD1	TRBJ1-5	-	CASSQSAGGMGNQPQHF	TGTGCCAGCAGCCAATCGGCAGGGGGAATGGGCAATCAGCCCCAGCATTTT
TRBV4-1	TRBD1	TRBJ2-7	many	CASSHGTGVEQYF	TGCGCCAGCAGCCACGGCACAGGGGTGGAGCAGTACTTC
TRBV6-5	-	TRBJ1-3	once	CASSPVSISGNTIYF	TGTGCCAGCAGCCCCGTTAGCATCTCTGGAAACACCATATATTTT
TRBV3-1/TRBV3-2	-	TRBJ2-7	-	CASSLTSYEQYF	TGTGCCAGCAGCCTTACTAGCTACGAGCAGTACTTC
TRBV2	-	TRBJ1-1	many	CASSGEPDTEAFF	TGTGCCAGCAGCGGGGAGCCGGACACTGAAGCTTTCTTT
TRBV5-1	TRBD1	TRBJ1-1	-	CASSLTGTATSNTEAFF	TGCGCCAGCAGCTTGACCGGGACAGCGACTTCGAACACTGAAGCTTTCTTT
TRBV5-8	TRBD1	TRBJ2-1	-	CASRLPPDRGLNEQFF	TGTGCCAGCAGATTACCGCCGGACAGGGGGTTGAATGAGCAGTTCTTC
TRBV28	-	TRBJ2-1	-	CASSLFGGLQFF	TGTGCCAGCAGTTTATTCGGCGGTTTGCAGTTCTTC
TRBV2	-	TRBJ1-2	-	CASSADRMNYGYTF	TGTGCCAGCAGTGCCGACAGGATGAACTATGGCTACACCTTC
TRBV30	TRBD1	TRBJ1-4	-	CAWSEGAGGRGNEKLFF	TGTGCCTGGAGCGAGGGAGCAGGGGGCCGGGGTAATGAAAAACTGTTTTTT
TRBV6-5	-	TRBJ1-3	-	CASSPNLLGNTIYF	TGTGCCAGCAGTCCAAATCTCCTAGGAAACACCATATATTTT